These 5 T cell receptor beta chains were sequenced from one sample in a study of blood T cell repertoires in COVID-19. The assay was immunoSEQ multiplex PCR, and TCRdb's table has in-frame clones only and misses some. The sample consists of tens of thousands of clones, approximately 83% of them appearing once. The sample was peripheral blood. These receptors were taken from a man aged 60 to 69 with acute or convalescent COVID-19.

The gene calls are TRBV25-1 and TRBJ1-1; TRBD1 might be the D (6 bases). V was trimmed by 4 bases and J by 1 base, leaving 13 bases between them. Germline V gene data show CDR1 as MGHDK and CDR2 as SYGVNS. The CDR3 contains 15 residues. The CDR3 spells CASSVGGTWNTEAFF. DNA of the CDR3: TGTGCCAGCAGTGTTGGGGGCACATGGAACACTGAAGCTTTCTTT.

The J gene is TRBJ1-1, the V gene TRBV14; TRBD1 matches 9 bases. CDR3 length: 16 residues. V lost 0 bases and J lost 6; bases outside the gene matches: 8. Germline V gene sequence: CDR1 SGHDN, CDR2 FVKESK. Here the CDR3 DNA reads TGTGCCAGCAGCCAAGATGCCGCAGGACAGGGGTCTGAAGCTTTCTTT. Translation gives CASSQDAAGQGSEAFF.

This clone was observed a single time. This chain joins TRBV5-1 and TRBJ2-1; TRBD2 matches 11 bases. Unmatched junction bases numbered 11, after V lost 0 bases and J lost 15 bases. The CDR3 length is 15 residues. Germline CDR1 and CDR2: SGHRS and YFSETQ. As DNA, the CDR3 is TGCGCCAGCAGCTTGGAGGGTAGCGGGGGGGCGACATGGTTCTTC. Its protein is CASSLEGSGGATWFF.

This clone has only a few counts. The chain combines TRBV3-1 (or the pseudogene TRBV3-2) with TRBJ1-6; 9 nucleotides align to TRBD1. CDR1 LGHDT and CDR2 YNNKEL come from the germline V gene (reference sequence). Trimming cost V 4 bases and J 5 bases; bases outside gene matches: 6. The CDR3 is 16 amino acids. CDR3 nucleotides: TGTGCCAGCAGCCCCCGACAGGGGGGCGATAATTCACCCCTCCACTTT. Amino acid sequence: CASSPRQGGDNSPLHF.

This chain joins TRBV6-5 and TRBJ2-3, with 10 bases that match TRBD1. Trimming at V came to 4 bases and at J to 3 bases, leaving 4 bases not matched to a gene. The CDR3 runs to 15 residues. In germline, CDR1 is MNHEY, CDR2 SVGAGI. The CDR3 coding sequence is TGTGCCAGCAGTTGGCCGGGACAGGGGACAGATACGCAGTATTTT. Protein product: CASSWPGQGTDTQYF.